This TCR beta chain appears in the sequencing data of a study of T-cell reconstitution after alpha-beta-depleted transplantation in children. As regards this clonotype: Its antigen remains unknown.

Trimming removed 3 bases at V and 7 bases at J, with 15 bases between. Germline values: CDR1 LNHDA, CDR2 SQIVND (reference sequence). The CDR3 consists of 14 residues. Study results and limitations: Newly made T cells mostly supplied T-cell counts and diversity one year after transplant. Several hundred expanded graft clones reportedly gave rise to the alpha-beta T cells present about two months after transplant. Some patients' high day-60 TCRbeta diversity was traced to surviving recipient T cells and thymic progenitors.

Researchers prepared the TCRbeta library using unique molecular identifiers, the study reports. Using its own MiXCR run on the PCR reads, TCRdb lists one record per CDR3 protein. This table holds 800,000 to 1,000,000 distinct CDR3 sequences, roughly 29% found once. This clonotype was sampled from a boy under three years old who had a stem cell transplant for SCID, so the T cells may come from the graft donor. The chain recombines TRBV19 with TRBJ2-5; D remains ambiguous. The sample in question was PBMCs, mostly from graft donor cells, obtained 360 days after TCRalphabeta/CD19-depleted stem cell transplant. The CDR3 region has the DNA TGTGCCAGTAGTATTCAGGCGACGGTGGGGACCCAGTACTTC. As protein: CASSIQATVGTQYF.